This paragraph covers one T cell receptor beta chain sequence. The antigen is not known. This sample is part of a study of identical twins. Whole-study results and caveats: Instead of following the same donors, the conclusions were based on cross-sectional statistical analysis.

The germline gives CDR1 MNHEY, CDR2 SMNVEV (reference sequence). V was shortened by 3 bases and J by 3 bases, with 12 bases between the two germline ends. The CDR3 has 15 residues. TCRdb itself ran the 5' RACE reads through MiXCR, one entry per CDR3 protein. The repertoire has about 340,000 distinct CDR3 sequences, roughly an eighth of them found once; the top ten carry 7.2%. The sample was also reused in another study, on yellow fever vaccine responses in identical twins.

The chain couples TRBV27 to TRBJ2-1; D tentatively reads TRBD1 or TRBD2 (5 bases each). The receptor was isolated from a woman aged 18-29 years in good health. The sample comprised CD8+ T cells sorted from blood. Here the CDR3 reads CASSFRDPIYNEQFF. For the CDR3, the DNA is TGTGCCAGCAGTTTCCGGGACCCCATCTACAATGAGCAGTTCTTC.